The source of this T cell receptor beta chain is a study of cytomegalovirus exposure and HLA in healthy donors. Study-level findings and limits: There were some public TCRs occurring in many donors, but most TCR sequences were rare. In the analysis, some V segments, TRBV6-2 and TRBV6-3 included, were excluded as indistinguishable.

To note about this clone: Its cognate antigen is unknown.

Germline CDR1 is MNHEY and CDR2 is SVGAGI. Trimming pared 9 bases from V and 1 base from J, leaving 15 bases between. This CDR3 is 14 amino acids long. PCR was performed using 60 Vbeta and 13 Jbeta primers. In the authors' workflow: In a later analysis, the count reached roughly 80 million unique TCR beta chains, with roughly 9.9 million shared. Only in-frame clones appear in the TCRdb table, and some are missing; sequencing was by immunoSEQ multiplex PCR. Clonal size and the V and J genes are those of that table, whereas D and trimming came from the DNA. The profile shows roughly 110,000 clones, roughly 74% of them singletons.

The sample consisted of PBMCs. The rearrangement links TRBV6-5 to TRBJ1-1; no clear D gene. The TCR sequence derives from a woman aged 25 to 45 in good health and CMV-seronegative. CDR3 region: CASTRGVGNTEAFF. The CDR3 region has the DNA TGTGCCAGTACGCGCGGGGTCGGGAACACTGAAGCTTTCTTT.